The 21 T cell receptor beta chains below were found in one sample sequenced in a study of blood T cell repertoires in COVID-19. Generated by immunoSEQ multiplex PCR, the TCRdb table keeps only in-frame clones and is missing some. Among 200,000 to 300,000 clones listed, about 87% were seen once. Sequences were obtained from PBMCs or T cells enriched from blood (not recorded which). These receptors were obtained from a middle-aged woman with acute COVID-19.

Only a few counts were recorded for this clone. This rearrangement joins TRBV6-2 or TRBV6-3 to TRBJ2-1; a weak D match, TRBD2 (6 bases). CDR3 length equals 15 residues. Germline assignment: CDR1 MNHEY and CDR2 SVGEGT. Trimming cost V 1 base and J 7 bases, with 14 bases left between them. The DNA for the CDR3 is TGTGCCAGCAGTTACTTGGAGGAGGGTTCGAATGAGCAGTTCTTC. Translated, it gives CASSYLEEGSNEQFF.

This chain joins TRBV7-8 and TRBJ2-3; D remains unclear. V lost 6 bases, J lost 3 bases, and 13 bases lay in between. Germline V gene sequence: CDR1 SGHVS, CDR2 FQNEAQ. This CDR3 has 14 residues. For the CDR3, the DNA is TGTGCCAGCAGGCAACCCTCAGAAACAGATACGCAGTATTTT. Protein product: CASRQPSETDTQYF.

This chain links TRBV2 with TRBJ1-2, with D possibly being TRBD1 (5 bases). The germline CDR1 and CDR2 sequences are SNHLY and FYNNEI. The CDR3 has 13 amino acids. Deletions cut 8 bases from V and 3 bases from J, with 13 bases between. CDR3 amino acids: CASVGHRDYGYTF. CDR3 nucleotide sequence: TGTGCCAGCGTGGGGCATAGGGACTATGGCTACACCTTC.

The gene calls are TRBV9 and TRBJ2-3, with D maybe TRBD1 (6 bases). V gave up 0 bases and J gave up 2 bases, with 13 bases separating them. Germline lookup yields CDR1 SGDLS and CDR2 YYNGEE. The CDR3 has 16 residues. Here the CDR3 DNA reads TGTGCCAGCAGCGTAGGCCTCGGACAGAACACAGATACGCAGTATTTT. Amino acid sequence: CASSVGLGQNTDTQYF.

Worth noting for this clone: Other DNA variants within this sample encode the same CDR3. This chain uses TRBV18 with TRBJ1-2; D possibly corresponds to TRBD1 (6 bases). Germline CDR1 and CDR2: KGHSH and LQKENI. The CDR3 has 13 residues. V shed 6 bases and J shed 5 bases, with 13 bases lying between them. The DNA for the CDR3 is TGTGCCAGCTCTCCCGACAGGTCATATGGCTACACCTTC. Translation: CASSPDRSYGYTF.

CDR3 loop: CASTSGGRASEGYTF. As DNA, the CDR3 is TGTGCCAGCACCTCGGGAGGGAGGGCTAGTGAAGGCTACACCTTC. The chain carries TRBV5-4 and TRBJ1-2; D unclear. Germline CDR1 is SGHNT and CDR2 is YYREEE (reference sequence). With 6 bases removed from V and 8 bases from J, the gap between germline ends came to 23 bases. The CDR3 runs to 15 residues.

The V gene is TRBV7-2, the J gene TRBJ2-1, with 9 bases lining up with TRBD1. Germline loops: CDR1 SGHTA, CDR2 FQGNSA. There are 15 residues in the CDR3. With V trimmed by 5 bases and J by 0 bases, 2 bases remained unmatched. CDR3 sequence (DNA): TGTGCCAGCAGCCCGACAGGGGGCTCCTACAATGAGCAGTTCTTC. It specifies CASSPTGGSYNEQFF.

The J gene is TRBJ2-1, the V gene TRBV4-3, with 7 nucleotides matching TRBD2. This CDR3 region has 18 residues. Trimming took 1 base from V and 0 from J; bases not matched to a gene: 9. Per germline, CDR1 LGHNA and CDR2 YSLEER. This chain's CDR3 is CASSQGGGGWSSYNEQFF. The CDR3 nucleotides read TGCGCCAGCAGCCAAGGAGGCGGGGGATGGAGCTCCTACAATGAGCAGTTCTTC.

The CDR3 loop is CASSQDSRVNEQFF. DNA of the CDR3: TGCGCCAGCAGCCAAGATTCCCGAGTTAATGAGCAGTTCTTC. J is TRBJ2-1 and V is TRBV4-3, with D uncertain. Germline lookup yields CDR1 LGHNA and CDR2 YSLEER. The CDR3 covers 14 residues. The V end was cut by 0 bases, the J end by 7 bases, with 10 bases between.

Written as DNA, the CDR3 is TGTGCCAGCAGCTTAGTCCCCATCCATCAGGGCTACACCTTC. This translates into CASSLVPIHQGYTF. The chain has TRBV7-9 and TRBJ1-2; D remains unclear. Germline V CDR1 and CDR2: SEHNR, FQNEAQ (reference sequence). The length of the CDR3 is 14 residues. V dropped 1 base and J dropped 8 bases, with 14 bases sitting between them.

The rearrangement links TRBV6-5 to TRBJ1-2, with D perhaps TRBD1 (6 bases). Germline V gives CDR1 MNHEY, CDR2 SVGAGI. V was pared by 6 bases and J by 4 bases, with 18 bases between. The CDR3 is 15 residues long. CDR3 in DNA: TGTGCCAGCAGAGGTTCCTCGCAGGGGACCTATGGCTACACCTTC. Translating gives CASRGSSQGTYGYTF.

CDR3 loop: CASSLQGGTNEKLFF. The CDR3 DNA is TGTGCCAGCAGTCTACAGGGGGGGACTAATGAAAAACTGTTTTTT. This rearrangement joins TRBV28 to TRBJ1-4; the match to TRBD1 covers 8 bases. The V gene's germline CDR1 is MDHEN and CDR2 SYDVKM. Trimming at V came to 5 bases and at J to 2 bases, leaving 4 bases not matched to a gene. The CDR3 spans 15 residues. Complete variable domain (other parts from reference TRBV28 and TRBJ1-4): DVKVTQSSRYLVKRTGEKVFLECVQDMDHENMFWYRQDPGLGLRLIYFSYDVKMKEKGDIPEGYSVSREKKERFSLILESASTNQTSMYLCASSLQGGTNEKLFFGSGTQLSVL.

The chain couples TRBV15 to TRBJ1-5; no clear D. This CDR3 comprises 12 residues. Germline CDR1 is LNHNV and CDR2 is YYDKDF (reference sequence). V lost 1 base, J lost 8 bases, and 6 bases lay in between. The CDR3 DNA sequence: TGTGCCACCAGCAGAGTTTTAGAGCCCCAGCATTTT. Translation gives CATSRVLEPQHF.

This chain joins TRBV6-5 and TRBJ2-7; weak D call: TRBD2 (6 bases). Germline lookup yields CDR1 MNHEY and CDR2 SVGAGI. Trimming removed 7 bases at V and 8 bases at J, with 15 bases between. The CDR3 loop spans 12 amino acids. CDR3 sequence reads: CASTPGGIKQYF. The CDR3 DNA reads as TGTGCCAGCACACCCGGAGGGATCAAGCAGTACTTC.

V gene TRBV7-9 combines with J gene TRBJ1-2; TRBD1 might be the D (5 bases). Looked up from germline, CDR1 is SEHNR and CDR2 is FQNEAQ (reference sequence). Trimming cost V 5 bases and J 4 bases, with 23 bases left between them. This CDR3 has 17 residues. The DNA of the CDR3 is TGTGCCAGCAGCGAAGAAGCGGGGCAAATCCTTACCTATGGCTACACCTTC. Translated, it gives CASSEEAGQILTYGYTF.

The gene calls are TRBV28 and TRBJ2-7; 7 bases are a match to TRBD1. This CDR3 has 15 residues. V lost 6 bases, J lost 2 bases, and 10 bases stayed unmatched. The germline gives CDR1 MDHEN, CDR2 SYDVKM. The CDR3 coding sequence is TGTGCCAGCAGCCAGGAACAGGGGTACACCTACGAGCAGTACTTC. It codes for CASSQEQGYTYEQYF.

The chain joins TRBV4-3 to TRBJ2-2; TRBD2 agrees at 7 bases. The V gene end was trimmed by 0 bases and the J gene end by 7 bases; junction bases not matched to a gene: 5. Germline V CDR1 and CDR2: LGHNA, YSLEER. The CDR3 loop spans 15 amino acids. CDR3 in DNA: TGCGCCAGCAGCCAAGAACCGACTAGCAGCGGGGAGCTGTTTTTT. Amino acids: CASSQEPTSSGELFF.

The rearrangement joins TRBV2 to TRBJ2-4; D possibly corresponds to TRBD1 (6 bases). This CDR3 region has 15 residues. V was pared by 5 bases and J by 2 bases, with 13 bases between. The V gene's germline CDR1 is SNHLY and CDR2 FYNNEI. The CDR3 here is CASSLSDSSKNIQYF. CDR3 coding DNA: TGTGCCAGCAGTCTCTCGGACAGTTCCAAAAACATTCAGTACTTC.

In its sample, this clone was seen once. This chain's CDR3 is CASSRRTLSTDTQYF. The CDR3 DNA reads TGTGCCAGCAGCCGGAGGACTTTAAGCACAGATACGCAGTATTTT. The rearrangement links TRBV5-6 to TRBJ2-3, with a weak D call TRBD2 (5 bases). The CDR3 totals 15 residues. V gave up 4 bases and J gave up 0 bases, with 12 bases separating them. Germline-derived CDR1 and CDR2 are SGHDT and YYEEEE.

This clone showed up just once. V gene TRBV30 combines with J gene TRBJ2-3; possibly TRBD1 for D (6 bases). Trimming pared 2 bases from V and 2 bases from J, leaving 20 bases between. The germline V gene encodes CDR1 GTSNPN and CDR2 SVGIG (reference sequence). CDR3 length: 17 amino acids. The CDR3 region is CAWSSGGGPSSTDTQYF. CDR3 DNA sequence: TGTGCCTGGAGTTCTGGGGGCGGACCAAGTTCCACAGATACGCAGTATTTT.

The chain joins TRBV19 to TRBJ1-5; the D is unclear. Germline V lookup: CDR1 LNHDA, CDR2 SQIVND (reference sequence). V lost 7 bases and J 0 bases, leaving 19 bases between the germline ends. The CDR3 extends over 17 amino acids. CDR3 bases: TGTGCCAGTACAGATGGGAGAGGCAGGCCTAGCAATCAGCCCCAGCATTTT. Amino acids: CASTDGRGRPSNQPQHF.